The 18 T cell receptor beta chains reported below all come from one sample, sequenced in a study of cytomegalovirus exposure and HLA in healthy donors. In the PCR, 60 Vbeta and 13 Jbeta primers were used. This table comes from immunoSEQ multiplex PCR, and its TCRdb copy is limited to in-frame clones, with some not included. The sample holds tens of thousands of clones; approximately 79% are singletons and the top ten take about 2.9%. Input material: PBMCs. The receptors come from a man aged 25 to 40 in good health and CMV-seronegative.

The chain couples TRBV6-5 to TRBJ2-7, with 9 positions matching TRBD1. The V gene's germline CDR1 is MNHEY and CDR2 SVGAGI. V trimming: 0 bases; J trimming: 5 bases; junction bases outside the gene matches: 8. This CDR3 region has 16 residues. CDR3 in DNA: TGTGCCAGCAGTTACTCGTCGGGACAGGGAATGAACGAGCAGTACTTC. The encoded protein is CASSYSSGQGMNEQYF.

The rearrangement joins TRBV9 to TRBJ2-2, with D possibly TRBD2 on 6 matching bases. The V end lost 3 bases, the J end lost 3 bases, and 15 bases lay between the germline ends. The V gene's germline CDR1 is SGDLS and CDR2 YYNGEE. The CDR3 extends over 16 amino acids. CDR3 DNA: TGTGCCAGCAGCGCACGGGACTGGCTCTACACCGGGGAGCTGTTTTTT. Translation gives CASSARDWLYTGELFF.

V and J are TRBV7-2 and TRBJ2-1; TRBD1 matches at 7 bases. This CDR3 contains 13 residues. V shed 6 bases, J shed 7 bases, and the junction held 6 bases outside the gene matches. Germline V lookup: CDR1 SGHTA, CDR2 FQGNSA. The CDR3 region has the DNA TGTGCCAGCAGTTCGTACAGGGGAAATGAGCAGTTCTTC. This codes for CASSSYRGNEQFF.

This chain uses TRBV19 with TRBJ2-7, with 7 bases fitting TRBD1. This CDR3 comprises 15 residues. With V trimmed by 1 base and J by 2 bases, 5 bases remained unmatched. Germline CDR1 and CDR2: LNHDA and SQIVND (reference sequence). As DNA, the CDR3 is TGTGCCAGTAGTATAGGAACCGGGACAGCCTACGAGCAGTACTTC. It translates to CASSIGTGTAYEQYF.

The CDR3 is CASSQDAAGAYNEQFF. The CDR3 DNA follows: TGTGCCAGCAGCCAAGATGCGGCGGGGGCCTACAATGAGCAGTTCTTC. J is TRBJ2-1 and V is TRBV4-2; 7 bases match TRBD2. Germline CDR1 LGHNA, CDR2 YNFKEQ. The CDR3 length is 16 residues. Trimming at V came to 0 bases and at J to 2 bases, leaving 4 bases not matched to a gene.

CDR3 amino acids: CASSSAGGSSYEQYF. The CDR3 DNA reads TGTGCCAGCAGCTCTGCCGGCGGTTCCTCCTACGAGCAGTACTTC. This rearrangement joins TRBV7-9 to TRBJ2-7; no clear D gene. Germline V CDR1 and CDR2: SEHNR, FQNEAQ (reference sequence). The CDR3 runs 15 residues. Trimming left V 4 bases short and J 0 bases short, with 13 bases between.

The J gene is TRBJ1-2, the V gene TRBV6-5; the match to TRBD1 covers 7 bases. The CDR3 is 13 amino acids. CDR1 and CDR2 (germline): MNHEY, SVGAGI. The J segment lost 5 bases and the V segment lost 6 bases, leaving 6 bases of the junction unmatched. CDR3 sequence (DNA): TGTGCCAGCAGATTACAGGGGCGGTATGGCTACACCTTC. As protein: CASRLQGRYGYTF.

The CDR3 reads CASSIWGRDSNQPQHF. The CDR3 nucleotides read TGTGCCAGTAGTATATGGGGGCGCGATAGCAATCAGCCCCAGCATTTT. The rearrangement uses TRBV19 and TRBJ1-5; D is possibly TRBD1 (6 bases). This CDR3 spans 16 amino acids. Trimming took off 2 bases at V and 0 bases at J, with 11 bases between the two ends. Looked up from germline, CDR1 is LNHDA and CDR2 is SQIVND (reference sequence).

On this clone: It is likely a read error: a sequence one base away is far more abundant. The V gene is TRBV7-2, the J gene TRBJ2-7, with D perhaps matching TRBD1 (6 bases). Trimming stripped 10 bases from V and 0 bases from J, with 25 bases between. There are 17 residues in the CDR3. CDR1 is SGHTA and CDR2 is FQGNSA in the germline V gene. CDR3 nucleotide sequence: TGTGCCACCACGCCCCTAAAACAGGGATCCTCCTCCTACGAGCAGTACTTC. This gives the protein CATTPLKQGSSSYEQYF.

This chain joins TRBV27 and TRBJ1-3, with a possible D match to TRBD1 (5 bases). Per the germline V gene, CDR1 is MNHEY and CDR2 is SMNVEV (reference sequence). V shed 4 bases and J shed 4 bases, with 14 bases lying between them. The CDR3 covers 15 residues. The CDR3 DNA sequence: TGTGCCAGCAGTTGGAGGGGAGCTTGGGGAAACACCATATATTTT. It codes for CASSWRGAWGNTIYF.

V gene TRBV6-5 combines with J gene TRBJ1-1; perhaps TRBD1 as D (6 bases). Between the trimmed V and J ends, which lost 0 bases and 8 bases, there was a span of 10 bases. The CDR3 extends over 13 amino acids. Germline V gene sequence: CDR1 MNHEY, CDR2 SVGAGI. Written as DNA, the CDR3 is TGTGCCAGCAGTTACTCGCACGGGACAGAAGCTTTCTTT. As protein: CASSYSHGTEAFF.

The chain combines TRBV4-1 with TRBJ1-1; TRBD1 is a possible D gene (5 bases). Trimming took off 5 bases at V and 2 bases at J, with 12 bases between the two ends. Looked up from germline, CDR1 is MGHRA and CDR2 is YSYEKL. The length of the CDR3 is 14 residues. This CDR3 is CASSVMGLNTEAFF. In DNA form, the CDR3 reads TGCGCCAGCAGCGTCATGGGACTAAACACTGAAGCTTTCTTT.

The chain recombines TRBV6-1 with TRBJ1-2; D gene uncertain. There are 15 residues in the CDR3. Trimming cost V 1 base and J 4 bases, with 13 bases left between them. Germline CDR1 reads MNHNS; CDR2 reads SASEGT. CDR3 protein: CASSEVHSSSYGYTF. The CDR3 DNA follows: TGTGCCAGCAGTGAAGTTCACAGCTCCTCCTATGGCTACACCTTC.

V gene TRBV27 combines with J gene TRBJ2-7; 8 bases are shared with TRBD1. V shed 7 bases and J 3 bases; nucleotides not matched to a gene: 5. CDR3 length: 13 residues. Germline V CDR1 and CDR2: MNHEY, SMNVEV (reference sequence). The CDR3 DNA follows: TGTGCCAGCACCCGGACAGGGAGCTACGAGCAGTACTTC. This codes for CASTRTGSYEQYF.

V is TRBV4-2 and J is TRBJ2-6; 12 bases agree with TRBD2. The germline V gene encodes CDR1 LGHNA and CDR2 YNFKEQ. The CDR3 contains 18 residues. V shed 1 base, J shed 3 bases, and the junction held 4 bases outside the gene matches. CDR3 DNA: TGTGCCAGCAGCCAAGCTAGCGGGGGGGCCGTTGGGGCCAACGTCCTGACTTTC. This codes for CASSQASGGAVGANVLTF.

The chain carries TRBV4-1 and TRBJ1-6; TRBD1 aligns across 7 bases. This CDR3 is built from 17 residues. The germline V gene encodes CDR1 MGHRA and CDR2 YSYEKL. The ends lost 6 bases at V and 4 bases at J; junction bases unmatched: 12. As DNA, the CDR3 is TGCGCCAGCAGTGAAGAGGGGGCGCTCCGATATAATTCACCCCTCCACTTT. Translation gives CASSEEGALRYNSPLHF.

The V call is TRBV27, the J call TRBJ1-6, with unresolved D. Trimming took off 5 bases at V and 5 bases at J, with 16 bases between the two ends. The CDR3 loop spans 16 amino acids. Germline V CDR1 and CDR2: MNHEY, SMNVEV (reference sequence). The CDR3 protein is CASSDMSGVHNSPLHF. CDR3 coding DNA: TGTGCCAGCAGTGATATGAGCGGTGTCCATAATTCACCCCTCCACTTT.

The rearrangement links TRBV9 to TRBJ1-6; the match to TRBD1 covers 7 bases. The CDR3 extends over 18 amino acids. V was pared by 3 bases and J by 7 bases, with 16 bases of the junction left unmatched. Germline CDR1 is SGDLS and CDR2 is YYNGEE. This CDR3 is CASSAPLGDSVRNSPLHF. In DNA, the CDR3 is TGTGCCAGCAGCGCACCTTTGGGGGACAGTGTTCGGAATTCACCCCTCCACTTT.